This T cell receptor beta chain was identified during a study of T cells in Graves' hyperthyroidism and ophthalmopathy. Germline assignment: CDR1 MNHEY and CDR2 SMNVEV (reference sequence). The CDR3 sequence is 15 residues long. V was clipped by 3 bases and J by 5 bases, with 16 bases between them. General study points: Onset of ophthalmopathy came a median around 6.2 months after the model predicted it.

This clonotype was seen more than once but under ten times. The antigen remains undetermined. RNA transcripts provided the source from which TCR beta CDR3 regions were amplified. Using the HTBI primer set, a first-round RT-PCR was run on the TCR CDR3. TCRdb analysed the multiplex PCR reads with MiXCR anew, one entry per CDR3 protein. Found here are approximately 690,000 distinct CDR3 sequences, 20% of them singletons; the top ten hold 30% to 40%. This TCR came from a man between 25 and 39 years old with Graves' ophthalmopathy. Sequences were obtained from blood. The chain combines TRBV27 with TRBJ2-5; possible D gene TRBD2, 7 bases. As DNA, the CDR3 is TGTGCCAGCAGTTTGTCAGCCGGGGGGCGGGAGACCCAGTACTTC. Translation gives CASSLSAGGRETQYF.